This is a list of T cell receptor beta chains from one sample in a study of T cell responses to AZD1222 COVID-19 vaccine. Clones were sequenced by immunoSEQ multiplex PCR, and TCRdb holds only the in-frame ones, with some missing. The data show 170,000 or so clones, with approximately 92% seen just once and about 1% held by the top ten. Source: peripheral blood, taken 28 days after the second dose of the MenACWY control vaccine. The receptors stem from an adult who received the MenACWY meningococcal vaccine as a control. Both conserved end residues are part of each CDR3. Each record gives: D gene, clone size, J gene, V gene, CDR3 protein, CDR3 DNA. The D gene is left open where the match is weak. Some rows have no size entry. The others give once, few or many, or a class for an expanded clone.

d_call: NA; clone_size: NA; j_call: TRBJ1-4; v_call: TRBV5-1; cdr3_aa: CASSLTGQSNEKLFF; cdr3_nt: TGCGCCAGCAGCTTGACGGGACAATCCAATGAAAAACTGTTTTTT
d_call: NA; clone_size: NA; j_call: TRBJ1-1; v_call: TRBV3-1/TRBV3-2; cdr3_aa: CASSQDQGMKAFF; cdr3_nt: TGTGCCAGCAGCCAAGACCAGGGGATGAAAGCTTTCTTT
d_call: TRBD2; clone_size: NA; j_call: TRBJ2-2; v_call: TRBV2; cdr3_aa: CASSEYRLAGNTGELFF; cdr3_nt: TGTGCCAGCAGTGAATATCGGCTAGCGGGGAACACCGGGGAGCTGTTTTTT
d_call: NA; clone_size: NA; j_call: TRBJ1-6; v_call: TRBV7-8; cdr3_aa: CASSLSVGNSPLHF; cdr3_nt: TGTGCCAGCAGCTTATCTGTCGGTAATTCACCCCTCCACTTT
d_call: NA; clone_size: once; j_call: TRBJ1-2; v_call: TRBV5-1; cdr3_aa: CASSLAPTATAAYGYTF; cdr3_nt: TGCGCCAGCAGCTTGGCTCCGACGGCAACGGCAGCCTATGGCTACACCTTC
d_call: TRBD1; clone_size: NA; j_call: TRBJ1-5; v_call: TRBV6-5; cdr3_aa: CASRDRLNQPQHF; cdr3_nt: TGTGCCAGCCGGGACAGGTTAAATCAGCCCCAGCATTTT
d_call: NA; clone_size: NA; j_call: TRBJ2-1; v_call: TRBV11-3; cdr3_aa: CASSLGWEDEQFF; cdr3_nt: TGTGCCAGCAGCTTAGGCTGGGAGGATGAGCAGTTCTTC
d_call: NA; clone_size: NA; j_call: TRBJ2-7; v_call: TRBV4-1; cdr3_aa: CASSQPDSPSYEQYF; cdr3_nt: TGCGCCAGCAGCCAACCGGACAGCCCATCCTACGAGCAGTACTTC
d_call: TRBD1; clone_size: NA; j_call: TRBJ2-7; v_call: TRBV18; cdr3_aa: CASSPPGQLNYEQYF; cdr3_nt: TGTGCCAGCTCACCCCCGGGACAGTTAAACTACGAGCAGTACTTC
d_call: NA; clone_size: NA; j_call: TRBJ1-2; v_call: TRBV5-4; cdr3_aa: CASSLEGKRSNYGYTF; cdr3_nt: TGTGCCAGCAGCTTGGAGGGCAAGAGGAGTAACTATGGCTACACCTTC
d_call: TRBD2; clone_size: NA; j_call: TRBJ2-3; v_call: TRBV27; cdr3_aa: CASSYSGLANLADTQYF; cdr3_nt: TGTGCCAGCAGTTATTCGGGACTAGCTAATTTAGCAGATACGCAGTATTTT
d_call: NA; clone_size: NA; j_call: TRBJ1-2; v_call: TRBV20-1; cdr3_aa: CSALDGYGYTF; cdr3_nt: TGCAGTGCTCTTGACGGTTATGGCTACACCTTC
d_call: NA; clone_size: few; j_call: TRBJ1-1; v_call: TRBV9; cdr3_aa: CASSPSGRLHTEAFF; cdr3_nt: TGTGCCAGCAGCCCTAGTGGACGGCTCCACACTGAAGCTTTCTTT
d_call: TRBD1; clone_size: once; j_call: TRBJ1-2; v_call: TRBV13; cdr3_aa: CASSLGLRDRLNYGYTF; cdr3_nt: TGTGCCAGCAGCTTAGGCCTAAGGGACAGGCTTAACTATGGCTACACCTTC
d_call: NA; clone_size: NA; j_call: TRBJ1-1; v_call: TRBV7-9; cdr3_aa: CASSLGQEGAEAFF; cdr3_nt: TGTGCCAGCAGCTTAGGTCAGGAGGGTGCTGAAGCTTTCTTT
d_call: NA; clone_size: once; j_call: TRBJ2-7; v_call: TRBV4-1; cdr3_aa: CASSQTQSSYEQYF; cdr3_nt: TGCGCCAGCAGCCAAACACAGAGCTCCTACGAGCAGTACTTC
d_call: TRBD1; clone_size: NA; j_call: TRBJ2-7; v_call: TRBV13; cdr3_aa: CASSPGDSYEQYF; cdr3_nt: TGTGCCAGCAGCCCAGGGGACAGCTACGAGCAGTACTTC
d_call: TRBD2; clone_size: NA; j_call: TRBJ2-7; v_call: TRBV7-2; cdr3_aa: CASSRAAGGDSYEQYF; cdr3_nt: TGTGCCAGCAGCAGGGCAGCGGGGGGCGACTCCTACGAGCAGTACTTC